The 16 T cell receptor beta chains in this list originate from one sample, sequenced in a study of blood T cell repertoires in COVID-19. The table came from immunoSEQ multiplex PCR; TCRdb's copy has only in-frame clones and leaves some out. This table holds more than 85,000 clones, roughly 80% found once. Specimen: peripheral blood. The receptors were sampled from a human donor in a cohort sampled during active COVID-19.

The table lists this clone with a count of one. The rearrangement joins TRBV5-1 to TRBJ2-7; TRBD2 is a possible D gene (5 bases). Trimming removed 4 bases at V and 7 bases at J, with 18 bases between. Germline values: CDR1 SGHRS, CDR2 YFSETQ. The CDR3 loop spans 14 amino acids. CDR3 nucleotides: TGCGCCAGCAGCGTGACTACGCCGCCCAGGGAGCAGTACTTC. Its translation: CASSVTTPPREQYF. The full variable domain, rest sourced from reference TRBV5-1 and TRBJ2-7, is KAGVTQTPRYLIKTRGQQVTLSCSPISGHRSVSWYQQTPGQGLQFLFEYFSETQRNKGNFPGRFSGRQFSNSRSEMNVSTLELGDSALYLCASSVTTPPREQYFGPGTRLTVT.

V usage is TRBV19 and J usage is TRBJ1-2, with D perhaps TRBD1 (6 bases). The CDR3 runs to 14 residues. V lost 7 bases and J 8 bases, leaving 20 bases between the germline ends. Germline V gene sequence: CDR1 LNHDA, CDR2 SQIVND (reference sequence). This CDR3 reads CASTHLGGLGGYTF. The DNA for the CDR3 is TGTGCCAGTACTCACTTAGGGGGTCTGGGCGGCTACACCTTC. The full variable domain, in which reference TRBV19 and TRBJ1-2 provide the parts outside the CDR3, is DGGITQSPKYLFRKEGQNVTLSCEQNLNHDAMYWYRQDPGQGLRLIYYSQIVNDFQKGDIAEGYSVSREKKESFPLTVTSAQKNPTAFYLCASTHLGGLGGYTFGSGTRLTVV.

The V and J genes are TRBV6-5 and TRBJ1-6, with D uncertain. The CDR3 runs to 13 residues. V lost 6 bases to trimming and J lost 6 bases, with 9 bases between them. Germline V CDR1 and CDR2: MNHEY, SVGAGI. CDR3 nucleotide sequence: TGTGCCAGCAGCTTAGCGGCTAATTCACCCCTCCACTTT. Its protein product is CASSLAANSPLHF.

The chain is built from TRBV3-1 (or the pseudogene TRBV3-2) and TRBJ2-7; 7 positions agree with TRBD2. The CDR3 totals 14 residues. From germline, CDR1 is LGHDT and CDR2 YNNKEL (reference sequence). Germline trimming cut 0 bases from V and 12 bases from J; bases unmatched to any gene: 11. In DNA form, the CDR3 reads TGTGCCAGCAGCCAAGATCTCGGGGGAGGGGCCCTGTACTTC. Translation gives CASSQDLGGGALYF.

This clone was counted between two and nine times. V usage is TRBV29-1 and J usage is TRBJ2-1; maybe TRBD2 (6 bases). Trimming pared 6 bases from V and 0 bases from J, leaving 12 bases between. The CDR3 consists of 14 residues. Germline values: CDR1 SQVTM, CDR2 ANQGSEA. CDR3 DNA sequence: TGCAGCGTGCTACTAGCTAACTCCTACAATGAGCAGTTCTTC. This sequence encodes CSVLLANSYNEQFF.

This chain connects TRBV24-1 to TRBJ2-1; TRBD1 matches 8 bases. Germline-derived CDR1 and CDR2 are KGHDR and SFDVKD. V gave up 6 bases and J gave up 10 bases; unmatched junction bases: 1. The CDR3 has 11 residues. CDR3 protein: CATSRDREQFF. The CDR3 region has the DNA TGTGCCACCAGTCGGGACAGGGAGCAGTTCTTC.

The chain employs TRBV20-1 and TRBJ2-2; D may be TRBD2 (7 bases). CDR3 length equals 17 residues. V was trimmed by 3 bases and J by 0 bases, leaving 17 bases between them. Germline V lookup: CDR1 DFQATT, CDR2 SNEGSKA (reference sequence). The CDR3 bases are TGCAGTGCTAGTCGGGGGGATGGGGGCCCGAACACCGGGGAGCTGTTTTTT. Translating it yields CSASRGDGGPNTGELFF.

V usage is TRBV12-2 and J usage is TRBJ1-5; the table's D gene call, TRBD1, was not cross checked with the DNA. TRBV12-2 is classified as a pseudogene. This CDR3 comprises 17 residues. Here the CDR3 DNA reads TGTGCAAGTCGCCGACGACAGGGGGAAATCCGCAATCAGCCCCAGCATTTT. Protein sequence: CASRRRQGEIRNQPQHF.

This clone was counted a few times. The chain links TRBV7-8 to TRBJ2-2; 12 nucleotides agree with TRBD2. In germline, CDR1 is SGHVS, CDR2 FQNEAQ. J gave up 4 bases and V 5 bases, and 5 bases lay outside the gene matches. CDR3 length: 16 residues. The CDR3, as DNA: TGTGCCAGCAGCCCCACTAGCGGGAGGACCACCGGGGAGCTGTTTTTT. Its protein is CASSPTSGRTTGELFF.

The rearrangement joins TRBV18 to TRBJ1-5, with TRBD1 as a possible D gene (5 bases). Trimming pared 3 bases from V and 6 bases from J, leaving 9 bases between. Germline CDR1 reads KGHSH; CDR2 reads LQKENI. The CDR3 is 13 amino acids. The CDR3, as DNA: TGTGCCAGCTCACCGGGAGGGGTTCAGCCCCAGCATTTT. This translates into CASSPGGVQPQHF.

This sequence joins TRBV10-3 and TRBJ2-1; no definite D call. The V end lost 3 bases, the J end lost 8 bases, and 8 bases lay between the germline ends. This CDR3 region has 12 residues. Germline lookup yields CDR1 ENHRY and CDR2 SYGVKD. The CDR3 sequence: CAISDSPHEQFF. The CDR3 bases are TGTGCCATCAGTGATAGTCCGCATGAGCAGTTCTTC.

Here the CDR3 DNA reads TGTGCCAGCACGGTCCATAGCAATCAGCCCCAGCATTTT. It is translated as CASTVHSNQPQHF. This chain links TRBV2 with TRBJ1-5, with no clear D. This CDR3 has 13 residues. Between the trimmed V and J ends, which lost 7 bases and 0 bases, there was a span of 7 bases. CDR1 and CDR2 from the germline V gene are SNHLY and FYNNEI.

CDR3 in amino acids: CASSLARGQGAFYEQYF. The DNA of the CDR3 is TGTGCCAGCAGCTTAGCTCGAGGACAGGGGGCGTTCTACGAGCAGTACTTC. The chain joins TRBV7-6 to TRBJ2-7, with 11 nucleotides matching TRBD1. Trimming at V came to 0 bases and at J to 3 bases, leaving 7 bases not matched to a gene. CDR3 length: 17 amino acids. Germline V CDR1 and CDR2: SGHVS, FNYEAQ.

The chain employs TRBV6-5 and TRBJ1-6, with 12 positions matching TRBD1. CDR3 length: 15 amino acids. V gave up 6 bases and J gave up 9 bases; unmatched junction bases: 6. Germline V CDR1 and CDR2: MNHEY, SVGAGI. CDR3 residues: CASSSRDRGLSPLHF. The DNA of the CDR3 is TGTGCCAGCAGCTCTCGGGACAGGGGGCTTTCACCCCTCCACTTT.

The chain carries TRBV5-6 and TRBJ2-6; 12 bases fit TRBD1. The J segment lost 3 bases and the V segment lost 5 bases, leaving 6 bases of the junction unmatched. CDR3 size: 17 residues. CDR1 is SGHDT, CDR2 YYEEEE, per germline. CDR3 coding DNA: TGTGCCAGCAGGGGAGGGACAGGGGGCTTTGGGGCCAACGTCCTGACTTTC. Its translation: CASRGGTGGFGANVLTF.

V gene TRBV10-1 combines with J gene TRBJ2-7, with TRBD1 identical over 7 bases. V shed 8 bases and J 2 bases; nucleotides not matched to a gene: 12. The length of the CDR3 is 15 residues. Looked up from germline, CDR1 is WNHNN and CDR2 is SYGVQD (reference sequence). Written as DNA, the CDR3 is TGCGCCAGCCTAAACCCGGGACAGACCACCTACGAGCAGTACTTC. This codes for CASLNPGQTTYEQYF.